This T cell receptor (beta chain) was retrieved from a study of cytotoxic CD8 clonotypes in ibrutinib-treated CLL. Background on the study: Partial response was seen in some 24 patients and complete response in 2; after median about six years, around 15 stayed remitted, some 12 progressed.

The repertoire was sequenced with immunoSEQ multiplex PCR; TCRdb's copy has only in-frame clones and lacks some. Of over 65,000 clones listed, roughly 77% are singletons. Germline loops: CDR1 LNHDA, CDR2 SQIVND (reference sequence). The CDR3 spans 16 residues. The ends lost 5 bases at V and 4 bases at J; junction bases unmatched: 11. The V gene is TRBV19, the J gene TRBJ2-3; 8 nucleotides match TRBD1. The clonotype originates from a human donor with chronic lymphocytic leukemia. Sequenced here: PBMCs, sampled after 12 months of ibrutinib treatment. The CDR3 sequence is CASSPGDRRNSDTQYF. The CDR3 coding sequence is TGTGCCAGTAGTCCCGGGGACAGGAGGAATTCAGATACGCAGTATTTT.